This entry describes one TCR beta chain. The specificity of this receptor is unknown. The conserved final phenylalanine or tryptophan is absent from the CDR3, which likely points to a read error. The data were obtained in a study of shared clonotypes between healthy human individuals (dated by TCRdb to 2020 to 2021). General notes on the study: Three men and two women, aged 18 to 49 years, made up the cohort. To estimate repertoire size and how much clonotypes are shared between individuals, the study performed deep sequencing of blood TCR repertoires from roughly five healthy adults. To increase sequencing depth and limit assay-specific biases, TCR repertoire library preparation and sequencing were carried out by different laboratories using diverse techniques. Each donor's leukapheresis produced roughly between roughly 0.85 and 9.5 billion PBMCs.

The paper as a whole reports these results and caveats: Based on pairwise subsampling, the degree of clonotype sharing among donors was expected to be affected by sequencing depth. Only blood was sampled, and tissue TCR repertoires likely differ from those in blood. Because the study included only a small number of donors, the genetic and exposure-history diversity represented was limited.

The CDR3 adds up to 14 amino acids, both ends counted. Kept here is only the CDR3 DNA, which spans 42 bases and is read in frame from base 1. V is trimmed back by 6 bases and J by 8 bases, and the junction contains 6 bases that no gene match accounts for. CDR1 and CDR2, per the germline V gene, are KGHSH and LQKENI. Using the deep immunoSEQ assay, multiplex PCR amplified TCR CDR3 regions from genomic DNA. Extracted genomic DNA from each cell subset was spread evenly across all wells of several immunoSEQ 96-well plates, with each plate serving as a replicate. Each replicate PCR for unsorted PBMC received about 310 ng genomic DNA, equal to 30,000 to 35,000 T cell genomes. Ten immunoSEQ deep assay plates were used to sequence the unsorted PBMC genomic DNA. Purified libraries were measured with a Qubit 3.0 fluorometer, size-checked on a Bioanalyzer 2100, and measured again with the KAPA Library Quantification kit. Every immunoSEQ 96-well plate was sequenced on a dedicated single-read 150-cycle Illumina NextSeq 550 flow cell. In the source study's methods: Because only junctional sequences without quality scores were contained in the immunoSEQ output, filtering matching that applied to full-length reads could not be performed. To assign V/J genes and CDR3, sequences were annotated using PyIR, a Python wrapper for IgBLAST v1.9, with IMGT germline references. Any read was removed if the V/J assignment was weak (E-value above 1e-6), the CDR3 was missing, or the read contained stop codons, out-of-frame junctions, or ambiguous translated residues. A V3J clonotype was defined by an identical inferred V gene, J gene, and CDR3 amino acid sequence. Percentage overlap between repertoires was calculated by dividing the number of shared unique clonotypes by the size of the smaller repertoire. Three approaches were used to assess repertoire richness: RTK rarefaction, the Chao1 estimator, and Recon v2.1 estimates of unobserved clonotypes. The table comes from immuneACCESS by way of TCRdb, which keeps in-frame sequences with V and J called. Part of the clones is missing from these tables; in studies checked, under half for an unresolved V gene and the rest for unknown reasons. V and J calls and clone size are copied from that table; D and trimming were computed from the DNA. Recorded for this sample are 490,000 or so clones; 75% to 85% of them occurred a single time. The ten largest clones capture 10% to 15% of the sample.

The donors were healthy, HIV-negative adults with no recently reported acute infections or vaccinations. Every donor was a Caucasian adult living in Nashville, Tennessee, USA. In the unsorted samples, 70 million to 90 million PBMCs were counted, and genomic DNA was extracted using the QIAamp DNA Blood Mini kit. Blood was collected by leukapheresis, and PBMCs were isolated by Ficoll-Histopaque density gradient centrifugation and then cryopreserved in liquid nitrogen vapor phase. This TCR was sampled from a woman aged 40 to 50 in good health. Some clones in this sample may be carry-over from other donors' samples. The rearrangement joined TRBV18 to TRBJ1-4; 10 junctional bases match TRBD1. Material: PBMCs. For the CDR3, the sequence is CASSPGTGEEKLFY. In nucleotide form, the sequence is TGTGCCAGCTCCCCCGGGACAGGGGAGGAAAAACTGTTTTAT.